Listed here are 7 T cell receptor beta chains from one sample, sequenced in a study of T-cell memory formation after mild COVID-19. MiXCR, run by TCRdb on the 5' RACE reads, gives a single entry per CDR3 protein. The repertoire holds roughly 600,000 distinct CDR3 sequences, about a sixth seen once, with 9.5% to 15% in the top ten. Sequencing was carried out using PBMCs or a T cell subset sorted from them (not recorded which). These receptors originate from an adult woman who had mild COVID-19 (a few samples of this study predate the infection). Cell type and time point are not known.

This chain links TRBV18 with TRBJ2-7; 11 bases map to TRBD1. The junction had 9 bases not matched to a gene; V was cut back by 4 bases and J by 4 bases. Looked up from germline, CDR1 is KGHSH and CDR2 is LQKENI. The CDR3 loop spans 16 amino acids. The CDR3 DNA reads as TGTGCCAGCTCACGCCCCGGGACAGGGGGGGTGTACGAGCAGTACTTC. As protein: CASSRPGTGGVYEQYF.

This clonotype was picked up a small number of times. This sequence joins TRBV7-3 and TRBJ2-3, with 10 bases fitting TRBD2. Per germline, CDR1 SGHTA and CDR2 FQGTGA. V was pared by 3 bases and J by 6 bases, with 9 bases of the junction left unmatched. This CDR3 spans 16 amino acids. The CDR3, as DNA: TGTGCCAGCAGCTTTACTAGCGGGATGGGGGCCGATACGCAGTATTTT. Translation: CASSFTSGMGADTQYF.

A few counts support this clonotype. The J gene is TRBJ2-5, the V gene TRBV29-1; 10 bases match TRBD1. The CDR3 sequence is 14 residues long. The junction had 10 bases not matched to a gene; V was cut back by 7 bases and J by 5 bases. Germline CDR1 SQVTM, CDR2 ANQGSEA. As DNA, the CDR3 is TGCAGCGCCCTACGGACAGGGGGTTGGGAGACCCAGTACTTC. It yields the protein CSALRTGGWETQYF.

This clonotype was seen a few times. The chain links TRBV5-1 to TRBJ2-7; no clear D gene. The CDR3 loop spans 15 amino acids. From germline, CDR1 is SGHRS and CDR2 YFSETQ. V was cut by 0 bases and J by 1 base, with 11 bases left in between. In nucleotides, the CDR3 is TGCGCCAGCAGCTTGGCAGAGACACCATCCTACGAGCAGTACTTC. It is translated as CASSLAETPSYEQYF.

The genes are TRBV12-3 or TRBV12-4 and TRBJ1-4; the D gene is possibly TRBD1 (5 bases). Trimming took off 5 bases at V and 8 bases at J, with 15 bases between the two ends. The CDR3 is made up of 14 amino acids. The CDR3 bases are TGTGCCAGCAGTACCGGGGGGGATGGGGAAAAACTGTTTTTT. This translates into CASSTGGDGEKLFF.

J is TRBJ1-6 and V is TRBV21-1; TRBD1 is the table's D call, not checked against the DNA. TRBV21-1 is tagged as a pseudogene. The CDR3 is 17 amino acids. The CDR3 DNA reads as TGTGCCAGCAGCAACCCGGCCAGGGTTAGTTATAATTCACCCCTCCACTTT. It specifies CASSNPARVSYNSPLHF.

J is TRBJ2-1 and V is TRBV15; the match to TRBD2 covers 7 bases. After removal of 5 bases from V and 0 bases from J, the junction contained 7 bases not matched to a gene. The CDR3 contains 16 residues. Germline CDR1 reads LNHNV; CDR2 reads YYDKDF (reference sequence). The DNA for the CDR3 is TGTGCCACCAGCGCCCGGCGGGGGAGCTCCTACAATGAGCAGTTCTTC. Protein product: CATSARRGSSYNEQFF.